The clone carrying this T cell receptor (beta chain) was observed a few times. Antigen specificity is unknown. TCRdb reanalysed the 5' RACE reads using MiXCR and keeps one entry per CDR3 protein. The sample holds approximately 1.8 million distinct CDR3 sequences; around 29% are singletons and the top ten take 0.27%. This entry belongs to a study of identical twins. Study-wide results and limits: Conclusions rested on cross-sectional statistics rather than following the same donors. Models underestimated out-of-frame TCR alpha sharing in monozygotic twins. Zero-insertion findings could be partly confounded by invariant cells (MAIT and iNKT cells).

Healthy Caucasians, and only they, were the donors. Trimming removed 1 base at V and 1 base at J, with 11 bases between. The CDR3 covers 15 residues. CDR1 is LGHNA and CDR2 is YNFKEQ in the germline V gene. This rearrangement joins TRBV4-2 to TRBJ2-7; D unclear. The sequencing input was cord blood. The sequence came from a newborn girl in good health. The CDR3 DNA is TGTGCCAGCAGCCAAGTTAAGAACCCATCCTACGAGCAGTACTTC. It yields the protein CASSQVKNPSYEQYF.